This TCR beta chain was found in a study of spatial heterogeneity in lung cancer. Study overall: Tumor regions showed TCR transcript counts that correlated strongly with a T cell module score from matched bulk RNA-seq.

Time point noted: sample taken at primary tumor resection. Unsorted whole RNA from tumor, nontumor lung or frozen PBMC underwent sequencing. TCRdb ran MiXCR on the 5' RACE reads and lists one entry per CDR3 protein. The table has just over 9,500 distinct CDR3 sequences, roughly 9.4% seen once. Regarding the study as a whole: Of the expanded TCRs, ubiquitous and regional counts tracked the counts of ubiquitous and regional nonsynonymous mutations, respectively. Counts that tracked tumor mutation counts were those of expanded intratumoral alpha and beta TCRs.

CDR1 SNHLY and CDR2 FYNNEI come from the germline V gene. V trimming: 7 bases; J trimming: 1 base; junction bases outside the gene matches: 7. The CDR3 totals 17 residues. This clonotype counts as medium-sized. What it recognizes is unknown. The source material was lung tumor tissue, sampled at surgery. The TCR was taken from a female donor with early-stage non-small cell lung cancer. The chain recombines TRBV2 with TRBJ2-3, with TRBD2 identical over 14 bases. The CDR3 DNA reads TGTGCCAGCACCGGGACTAGCGGGGGCTCTCGCACAGATACGCAGTATTTT. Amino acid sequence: CASTGTSGGSRTDTQYF.